Below, one T cell receptor beta chain is given with its context. The PCR ran on 60 Vbeta and 13 Jbeta primers. Sequencing used immunoSEQ multiplex PCR; TCRdb keeps in-frame clones, though not all of them. The data contain around 130,000 clones, roughly four fifths of them singletons. This entry is derived from a study of cytomegalovirus exposure and HLA in healthy donors. Study background: Tens of millions of unique TCRs, all from HLA-typed donors, were included in an early release of the data.

The V gene's germline CDR1 is LGHNT and CDR2 FRNRAP. The CDR3 totals 14 residues. The V gene end was trimmed by 6 bases and the J gene end by 4 bases; junction bases not matched to a gene: 6. The chain couples TRBV12-5 to TRBJ2-3; 8 nucleotides line up with TRBD2. The source material was PBMCs. This TCR was recovered from a woman aged 45 to 65 in good health and CMV-seronegative. The CDR3 loop reads CASGPHGRADTQYF. The CDR3 nucleotides read TGTGCTAGTGGCCCCCACGGGAGGGCAGATACGCAGTATTTT.